The entry below gives a single T cell receptor (beta chain) sequence along with its context. The antigen is unknown. While the first cohort had 600 to 800 subjects, the donors belonged to the separate validation cohort of fewer than 150 subjects. Germline V gives CDR1 MGHRA, CDR2 YSYEKL. Trimming took 2 bases from V and 2 from J; bases not matched to a gene: 2. The CDR3 covers 14 residues. The sample belongs to a study of cytomegalovirus exposure and HLA in healthy donors. Study-level background: The 100 to 150 validation repertoires and the approximately 630 first-cohort repertoires shared a platform, a later analysis reported. Study-level points and caveats: Across donors, most TCRs were seen rarely, yet some public ones were widespread.

Generated by immunoSEQ multiplex PCR, the TCRdb table keeps only in-frame clones and is missing some. The sample consists of roughly 330,000 clones, roughly 87% of them appearing once. The chain employs TRBV4-1 and TRBJ2-7, with 8 bases lining up with TRBD2. This clonotype was sampled from a woman in her twenties or thirties in good health and CMV-seropositive. Sequencing was done on a sample of PBMCs. This CDR3 is CASSQLAGTYEQYF. As DNA, the CDR3 is TGCGCCAGCAGCCAATTAGCGGGAACCTACGAGCAGTACTTC.